These T cell receptor beta chains were read from a single sample in a study of blood T cell repertoires in COVID-19. Clones were sequenced by immunoSEQ multiplex PCR, and TCRdb holds only the in-frame ones, with some missing. The data show about 260,000 clones, 85% to 90% seen once. Sequences were obtained from PBMCs or T cells enriched from blood (not recorded which). Receptors originate from a man between 45 and 60 years old who had been exposed to COVID-19. Both conserved end residues are part of each CDR3. The D gene is left open where the match is weak. Clone size is given for some rows only: seen once, a few or many times, or a class if the clone is expanded.

clone size | D gene | J gene | V gene | CDR3 length | CDR3 protein | CDR3 DNA
few | NA | TRBJ1-2 | TRBV4-1 | 15 | CASSRGEGVVEGYTF | TGCGCCAGCAGCCGAGGGGAGGGGGTAGTAGAAGGCTACACCTTC
NA | NA | TRBJ2-5 | TRBV4-1 | 11 | CASSPGETQYF | TGCGCCAGCAGCCCCGGGGAGACCCAGTACTTC
NA | NA | TRBJ2-5 | TRBV5-1 | 15 | CASAERPGFGETQYF | TGCGCCAGCGCCGAAAGACCAGGGTTTGGGGAGACCCAGTACTTC
NA | NA | TRBJ1-1 | TRBV3-1/TRBV3-2 | 14 | CASSQDNGGAEAFF | TGTGCCAGCAGCCAAGATAATGGGGGCGCTGAAGCTTTCTTT
once | TRBD1 | TRBJ1-2 | TRBV6-5 | 13 | CASRLTGFSGYTF | TGTGCCAGCAGACTGACAGGGTTTTCGGGCTACACCTTC
once | NA | TRBJ2-5 | TRBV9 | 14 | CASSADRFQETQYF | TGTGCCAGCAGCGCGGACAGATTTCAAGAGACCCAGTACTTC
few | NA | TRBJ1-6 | TRBV25-1 | 12 | CASSVSNSPLHF | TGTGCCAGCAGTGTTAGTAATTCACCCCTCCACTTT
NA | NA | TRBJ2-2 | TRBV7-9 | 14 | CASSLLLNTGELFF | TGTGCCAGCAGCTTATTGTTAAACACCGGGGAGCTGTTTTTT
NA | NA | TRBJ1-5 | TRBV19 | 14 | CASSNYRNNQPQHF | TGTGCCAGTAGTAACTACAGGAACAATCAGCCCCAGCATTTT
once | TRBD1 | TRBJ2-2 | TRBV19 | 15 | CASKTQGSHTGELFF | TGTGCCAGTAAAACACAGGGGTCACACACCGGGGAGCTGTTTTTT
NA | NA | TRBJ1-1 | TRBV12-3/TRBV12-4 | 13 | CASSFLRETEAFF | TGTGCCAGCAGTTTTCTAAGGGAGACTGAAGCTTTCTTT
NA | NA | TRBJ1-1 | TRBV28 | 16 | CASSLLGVGRIAEAFF | TGTGCCAGCAGTTTATTGGGAGTAGGCAGAATCGCTGAAGCTTTCTTT
NA | NA | TRBJ2-1 | TRBV27 | 15 | CASSPDSLILNEQFF | TGTGCCAGCAGTCCAGACTCCCTGATTCTCAATGAGCAGTTCTTC
NA | NA | TRBJ1-2 | TRBV28 | 15 | CASSLRREFNYGYTF | TGTGCCAGCAGTTTACGACGGGAGTTTAACTATGGCTACACCTTC
NA | NA | TRBJ2-3 | TRBV11-2 | 13 | CATQLGFKNTQYF | TGTGCCACCCAGCTCGGGTTTAAAAATACGCAGTATTTT
NA | NA | TRBJ1-5 | TRBV12-3/TRBV12-4 | 13 | CASSLRENQPQHF | TGTGCCAGCAGTTTAAGGGAGAATCAGCCCCAGCATTTT
NA | NA | TRBJ1-4 | TRBV5-6 | 16 | CASSFSPTGETSKLFF | TGTGCCAGCAGCTTTTCCCCGACAGGCGAGACTTCCAAACTGTTTTTT
NA | TRBD1 | TRBJ2-7 | TRBV5-5 | 13 | CASTPGTGYEQYF | TGTGCCAGCACCCCCGGGACAGGTTACGAGCAGTACTTC
NA | NA | TRBJ2-5 | TRBV7-8 | 14 | CASSLTGMGETQYF | TGTGCCAGCAGCTTAACAGGGATGGGAGAGACCCAGTACTTC
NA | NA | TRBJ1-1 | TRBV20-1 | 13 | CSASSGTNTEAFF | TGCAGTGCTAGTTCAGGGACTAACACTGAAGCTTTCTTT
NA | NA | TRBJ2-2 | TRBV21-1 | 17 | CASSKRYSGLGTGELFF | TGTGCCAGCAGCAAAAGGTATAGCGGGTTGGGAACCGGGGAGCTGTTTTTT
once | TRBD2 | TRBJ2-1 | TRBV27 | 16 | CASSFLESGGAYEQFF | TGTGCCAGCAGTTTTTTGGAAAGCGGGGGGGCCTATGAGCAGTTCTTC
NA | TRBD2 | TRBJ2-1 | TRBV5-1 | 17 | CASSLGLAGVSGNEQFF | TGCGCCAGCAGCTTGGGGCTAGCGGGGGTCTCAGGCAATGAGCAGTTCTTC
NA | NA | TRBJ1-6 | TRBV5-1 | 14 | CASSLAPGFSPLHF | TGCGCCAGCAGCTTGGCCCCGGGTTTCTCACCCCTCCACTTT
NA | TRBD2 | TRBJ2-2 | TRBV7-3 | 17 | CASSLMPSGGNTGELFF | TGTGCCAGCAGCTTAATGCCTAGCGGGGGGAACACCGGGGAGCTGTTTTTT
NA | TRBD2 | TRBJ2-1 | TRBV10-3 | 13 | CASTGGLGNEQFF | TGTGCCTCGACGGGGGGGCTAGGCAATGAGCAGTTCTTC
NA | TRBD1 | TRBJ1-2 | TRBV4-1 | 15 | CASSQDWTGDYGYTF | TGCGCCAGCAGCCAAGATTGGACAGGGGACTATGGCTACACCTTC
NA | TRBD2 | TRBJ2-5 | TRBV3-1/TRBV3-2 | 16 | CASSQIAGGRGETQYF | TGTGCCAGCAGCCAAATAGCGGGGGGACGAGGAGAGACCCAGTACTTC
NA | NA | TRBJ2-7 | TRBV5-1 | 16 | CASSLPGGGLSYEQYF | TGCGCCAGCAGCTTGCCTGGCGGGGGCCTCTCCTACGAGCAGTACTTC
NA | TRBD2 | TRBJ2-1 | TRBV30 | 17 | CAWSPGRGAGGPNEQFF | TGTGCCTGGAGTCCGGGAAGGGGAGCGGGAGGGCCTAATGAGCAGTTCTTC
NA | TRBD1 | TRBJ1-2 | TRBV4-1 | 16 | CASSQVIGTGGDGYTF | TGCGCCAGCAGCCAAGTTATAGGGACAGGGGGCGATGGCTACACCTTC
NA | TRBD1 | TRBJ1-4 | TRBV18 | 15 | CASSPPQGALEKLFF | TGTGCCAGCTCACCACCTCAGGGGGCGCTTGAAAAACTGTTTTTT
NA | TRBD1 | TRBJ2-3 | TRBV11-3 | 16 | CASSVRWTGGTDTQYF | TGTGCCAGCAGCGTTCGATGGACAGGGGGCACGGATACGCAGTATTTT
NA | NA | TRBJ2-3 | TRBV19 | 14 | CASSIAGAADTQYF | TGTGCCAGTAGTATTGCGGGGGCAGCAGATACGCAGTATTTT
once | NA | TRBJ2-5 | TRBV7-2 | 13 | CASRRGEGETQYF | TGTGCCAGCAGACGCGGAGAAGGAGAGACCCAGTACTTC